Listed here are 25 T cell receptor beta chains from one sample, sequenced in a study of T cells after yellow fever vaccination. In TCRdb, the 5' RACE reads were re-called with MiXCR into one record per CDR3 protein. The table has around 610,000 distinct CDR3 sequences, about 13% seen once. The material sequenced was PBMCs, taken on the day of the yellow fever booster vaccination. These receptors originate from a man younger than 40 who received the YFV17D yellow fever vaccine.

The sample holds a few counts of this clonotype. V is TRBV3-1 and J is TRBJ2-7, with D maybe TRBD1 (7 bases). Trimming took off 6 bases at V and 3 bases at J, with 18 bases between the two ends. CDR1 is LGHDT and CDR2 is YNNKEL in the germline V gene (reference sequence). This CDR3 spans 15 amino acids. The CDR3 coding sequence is TGTGCCAGCAGACGCGGGACAGCCACAATCTACGAGCAGTACTTC. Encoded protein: CASRRGTATIYEQYF.

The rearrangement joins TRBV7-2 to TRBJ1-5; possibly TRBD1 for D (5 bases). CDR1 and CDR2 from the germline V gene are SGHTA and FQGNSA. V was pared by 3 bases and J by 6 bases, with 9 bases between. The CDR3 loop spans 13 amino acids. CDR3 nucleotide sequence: TGTGCCAGCAGCTTCGAGGGGACTCAGCCCCAGCATTTT. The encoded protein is CASSFEGTQPQHF.

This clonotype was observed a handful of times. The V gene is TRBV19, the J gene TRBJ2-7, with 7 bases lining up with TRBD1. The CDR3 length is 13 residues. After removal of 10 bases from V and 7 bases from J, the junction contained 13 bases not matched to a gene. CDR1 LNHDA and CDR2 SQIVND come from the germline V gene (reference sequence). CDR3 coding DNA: TGTGCCACCGCGACAGGGCCAGCTGGGGAGCAGTACTTC. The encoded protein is CATATGPAGEQYF. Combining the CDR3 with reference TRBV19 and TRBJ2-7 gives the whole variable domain DGGITQSPKYLFRKEGQNVTLSCEQNLNHDAMYWYRQDPGQGLRLIYYSQIVNDFQKGDIAEGYSVSREKKESFPLTVTSAQKNPTAFYLCATATGPAGEQYFGPGTRLTVT.

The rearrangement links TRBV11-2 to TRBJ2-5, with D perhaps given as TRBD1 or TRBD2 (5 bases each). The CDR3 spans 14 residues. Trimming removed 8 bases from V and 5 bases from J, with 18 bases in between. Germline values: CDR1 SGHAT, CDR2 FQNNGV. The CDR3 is CASDPGPERETQYF. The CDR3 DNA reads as TGTGCCAGCGATCCGGGACCCGAAAGGGAGACCCAGTACTTC.

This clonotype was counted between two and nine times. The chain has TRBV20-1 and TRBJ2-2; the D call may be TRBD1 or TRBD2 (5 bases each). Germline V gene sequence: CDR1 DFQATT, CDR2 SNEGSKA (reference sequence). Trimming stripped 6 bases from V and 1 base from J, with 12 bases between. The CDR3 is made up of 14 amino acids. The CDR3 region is CSAPMRGNTGELFF. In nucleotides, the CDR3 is TGCAGTGCGCCCATGAGGGGGAACACCGGGGAGCTGTTTTTT.

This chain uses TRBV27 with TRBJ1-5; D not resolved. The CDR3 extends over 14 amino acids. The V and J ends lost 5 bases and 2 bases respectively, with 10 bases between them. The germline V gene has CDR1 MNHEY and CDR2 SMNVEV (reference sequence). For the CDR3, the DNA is TGTGCCAGCAGTAATTTTCACGGCAATCAGCCCCAGCATTTT. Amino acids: CASSNFHGNQPQHF.

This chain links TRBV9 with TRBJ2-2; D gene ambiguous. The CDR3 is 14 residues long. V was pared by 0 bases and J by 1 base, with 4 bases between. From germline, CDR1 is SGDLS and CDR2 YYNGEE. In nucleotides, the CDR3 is TGTGCCAGCAGCGTAGGGCAGAACACCGGGGAGCTGTTTTTT. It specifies CASSVGQNTGELFF. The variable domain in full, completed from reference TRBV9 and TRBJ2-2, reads DSGVTQTPKHLITATGQRVTLRCSPRSGDLSVYWYQQSLDQGLQFLIQYYNGEERAKGNILERFSAQQFPDLHSELNLSSLELGDSALYFCASSVGQNTGELFFGEGSRLTVL.

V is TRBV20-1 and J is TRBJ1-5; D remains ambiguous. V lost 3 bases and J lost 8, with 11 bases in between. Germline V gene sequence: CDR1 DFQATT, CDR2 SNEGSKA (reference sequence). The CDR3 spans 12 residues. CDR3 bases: TGCAGTGCTAGGAAGGGTGATAAGCCCCAGCATTTT. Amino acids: CSARKGDKPQHF.

The CDR3 reads CASSNGDGGYGYTF. CDR3 bases: TGTGCCAGCAGTAACGGGGACGGGGGGTATGGCTACACCTTC. The chain is built from TRBV27 and TRBJ1-2, with D perhaps matching TRBD1 (5 bases). CDR1 is MNHEY and CDR2 is SMNVEV in the germline V gene (reference sequence). The V end lost 5 bases, the J end lost 5 bases, and 15 bases lay between the germline ends. CDR3 length: 14 residues.

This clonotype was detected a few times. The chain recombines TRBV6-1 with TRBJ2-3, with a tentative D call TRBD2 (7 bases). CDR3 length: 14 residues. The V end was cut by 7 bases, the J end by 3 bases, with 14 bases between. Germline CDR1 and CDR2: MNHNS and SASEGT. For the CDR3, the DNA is TGTGCCAGCATCGGGGGGCGGTTAACAGATACGCAGTATTTT. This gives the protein CASIGGRLTDTQYF.

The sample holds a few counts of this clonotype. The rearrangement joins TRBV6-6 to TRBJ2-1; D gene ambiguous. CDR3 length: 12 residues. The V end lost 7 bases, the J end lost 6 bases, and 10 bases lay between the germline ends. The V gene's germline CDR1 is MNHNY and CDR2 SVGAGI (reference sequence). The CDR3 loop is CASIQSSNEQFF. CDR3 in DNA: TGTGCCAGCATCCAAAGTTCCAATGAGCAGTTCTTC.

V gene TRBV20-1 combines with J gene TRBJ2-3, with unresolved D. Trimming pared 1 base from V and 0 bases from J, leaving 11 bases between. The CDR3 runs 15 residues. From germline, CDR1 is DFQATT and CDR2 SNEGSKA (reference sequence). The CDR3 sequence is CSARVAKSSTDTQYF. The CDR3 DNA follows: TGCAGTGCTAGAGTGGCGAAATCTAGCACAGATACGCAGTATTTT.

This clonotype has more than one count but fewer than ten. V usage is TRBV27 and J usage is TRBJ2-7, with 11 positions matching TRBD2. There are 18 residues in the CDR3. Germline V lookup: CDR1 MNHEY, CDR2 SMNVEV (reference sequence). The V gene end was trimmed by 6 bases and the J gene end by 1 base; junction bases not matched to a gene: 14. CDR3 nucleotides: TGTGCCAGCAGCCACGGAGCTAGCGGGAGGCCTGGGTCCTACGAGCAGTACTTC. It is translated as CASSHGASGRPGSYEQYF.

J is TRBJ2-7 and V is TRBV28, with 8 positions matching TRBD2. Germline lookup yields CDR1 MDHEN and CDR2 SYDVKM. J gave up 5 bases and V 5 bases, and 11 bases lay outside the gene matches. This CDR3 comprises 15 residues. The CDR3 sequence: CASSPPGRALNEQYF. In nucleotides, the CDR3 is TGTGCCAGCAGTCCCCCCGGGAGGGCATTAAACGAGCAGTACTTC.

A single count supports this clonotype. The CDR3 reads CAWSVGAGEDTQYF. The CDR3 coding sequence is TGTGCCTGGAGTGTAGGGGCAGGGGAAGATACGCAGTATTTT. This chain uses TRBV30 with TRBJ2-3, with D perhaps TRBD1 (6 bases). Per germline, CDR1 GTSNPN and CDR2 SVGIG (reference sequence). Trimming removed 0 bases from V and 5 bases from J, with 12 bases in between. This CDR3 is built from 14 residues.

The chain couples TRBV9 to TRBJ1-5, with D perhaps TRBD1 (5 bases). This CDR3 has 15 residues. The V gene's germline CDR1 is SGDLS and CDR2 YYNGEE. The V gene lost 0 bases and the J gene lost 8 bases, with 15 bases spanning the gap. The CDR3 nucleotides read TGTGCCAGCAGCGTAGGGGAGGGGTTCGTGGAGCCCCAGCATTTT. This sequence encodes CASSVGEGFVEPQHF.

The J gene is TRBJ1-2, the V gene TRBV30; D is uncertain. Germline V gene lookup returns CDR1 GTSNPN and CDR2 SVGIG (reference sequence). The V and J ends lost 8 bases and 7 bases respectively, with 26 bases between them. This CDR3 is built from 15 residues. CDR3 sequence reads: CAASRESKAPRGYTF. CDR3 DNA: TGTGCCGCGTCTCGCGAGAGTAAGGCGCCGCGTGGCTACACCTTC. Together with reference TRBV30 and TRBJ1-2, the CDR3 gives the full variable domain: SQTIHQWPATLVQPVGSPLSLECTVEGTSNPNLYWYRQAAGRGLQLLFYSVGIGQISSEVPQNLSASRPQDRQFILSSKKLLLSDSGFYLCAASRESKAPRGYTFGSGTRLTVV.

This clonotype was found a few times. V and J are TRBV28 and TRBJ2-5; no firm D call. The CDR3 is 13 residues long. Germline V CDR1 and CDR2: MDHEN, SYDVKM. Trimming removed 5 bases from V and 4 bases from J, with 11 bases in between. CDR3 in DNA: TGTGCCAGCAGTGAAATCGGTGGAGAGACCCAGTACTTC. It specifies CASSEIGGETQYF.

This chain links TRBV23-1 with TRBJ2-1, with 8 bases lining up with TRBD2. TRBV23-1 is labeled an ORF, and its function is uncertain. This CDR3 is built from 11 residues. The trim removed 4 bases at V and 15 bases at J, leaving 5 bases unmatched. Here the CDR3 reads CASSLLAVAFF. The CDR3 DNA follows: TGCGCCAGCAGTCTACTAGCGGTGGCGTTCTTC.

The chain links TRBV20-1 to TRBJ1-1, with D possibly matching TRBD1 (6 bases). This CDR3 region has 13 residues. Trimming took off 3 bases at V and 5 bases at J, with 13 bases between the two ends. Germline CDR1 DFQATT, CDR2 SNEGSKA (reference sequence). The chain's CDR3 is CSASLGGTTEAFF. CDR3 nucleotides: TGCAGTGCTAGTCTAGGGGGGACGACTGAAGCTTTCTTT.

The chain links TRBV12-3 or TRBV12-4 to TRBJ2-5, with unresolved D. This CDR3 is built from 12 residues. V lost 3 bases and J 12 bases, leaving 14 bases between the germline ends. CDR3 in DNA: TGTGCCAGCAGTTTTGCGCCGGGTCGTAAGTACTTC. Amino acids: CASSFAPGRKYF.

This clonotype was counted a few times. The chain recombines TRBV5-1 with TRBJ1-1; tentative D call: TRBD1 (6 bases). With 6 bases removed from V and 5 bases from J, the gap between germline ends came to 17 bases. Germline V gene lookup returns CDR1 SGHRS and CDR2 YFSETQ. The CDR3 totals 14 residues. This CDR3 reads CASTEGGAGTEAFF. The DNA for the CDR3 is TGCGCCAGCACGGAGGGGGGCGCGGGGACTGAAGCTTTCTTT.

CDR3 sequence: CASSTNRGETQYF. DNA of the CDR3: TGTGCCAGCAGCACCAACCGGGGGGAGACCCAGTACTTC. This chain links TRBV12-3 or TRBV12-4 with TRBJ2-5, with D perhaps TRBD2 (6 bases). The CDR3 has 13 amino acids. Trimming stripped 6 bases from V and 5 bases from J, with 13 bases between.

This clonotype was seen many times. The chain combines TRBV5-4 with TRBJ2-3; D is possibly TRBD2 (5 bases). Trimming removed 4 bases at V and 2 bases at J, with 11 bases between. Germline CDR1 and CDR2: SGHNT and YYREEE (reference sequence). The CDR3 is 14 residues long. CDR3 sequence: CASSPRTFTDTQYF. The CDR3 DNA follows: TGTGCCAGCAGCCCCCGGACTTTCACAGATACGCAGTATTTT.

DNA of the CDR3: TGTGCCACCCGGGACCAATACTACGAGCAGTACTTC. This codes for CATRDQYYEQYF. This chain joins TRBV28 and TRBJ2-7; the D gene could be TRBD1 or TRBD2 (5 bases each). Germline CDR1 is MDHEN and CDR2 is SYDVKM. The CDR3 length is 12 residues. Trimming cost V 10 bases and J 3 bases, with 13 bases left between them. The whole variable domain, remainder taken from reference TRBV28 and TRBJ2-7, is DVKVTQSSRYLVKRTGEKVFLECVQDMDHENMFWYRQDPGLGLRLIYFSYDVKMKEKGDIPEGYSVSREKKERFSLILESASTNQTSMYLCATRDQYYEQYFGPGTRLTVT.